This T cell receptor beta chain comes out of a study of T cells after yellow fever vaccination. General observations from the study: Some clonotypes were seen in both the CD4 and the CD8 compartments. These made up a small share and likely arose from convergent recombination.

This clonotype was counted only a few times. What it binds is unknown. Researchers made TCR cDNA using 5'RACE template switching, and this step added a universal primer site and UMIs. TCRdb ran MiXCR on the 5' RACE reads and lists one entry per CDR3 protein. The sample has tens of thousands of distinct CDR3 sequences; around 7.9% are singletons. The sequenced sample was CD8+ T cells sorted from PBMCs, obtained 10 days after the first yellow fever vaccination. This TCR was sampled from a man between 18 and 29 years old who received the YFV17D yellow fever vaccine.

CDR3 residues: CASSPPTGGITLHF. DNA of the CDR3: TGTGCCAGCAGCCCGCCAACAGGGGGCATAACCCTCCACTTT. The chain employs TRBV7-2 and TRBJ1-6; 9 bases map to TRBD1. V was pared by 5 bases and J by 14 bases, with 10 bases of the junction left unmatched. Germline assignment: CDR1 SGHTA and CDR2 FQGNSA. The CDR3 runs to 14 residues.